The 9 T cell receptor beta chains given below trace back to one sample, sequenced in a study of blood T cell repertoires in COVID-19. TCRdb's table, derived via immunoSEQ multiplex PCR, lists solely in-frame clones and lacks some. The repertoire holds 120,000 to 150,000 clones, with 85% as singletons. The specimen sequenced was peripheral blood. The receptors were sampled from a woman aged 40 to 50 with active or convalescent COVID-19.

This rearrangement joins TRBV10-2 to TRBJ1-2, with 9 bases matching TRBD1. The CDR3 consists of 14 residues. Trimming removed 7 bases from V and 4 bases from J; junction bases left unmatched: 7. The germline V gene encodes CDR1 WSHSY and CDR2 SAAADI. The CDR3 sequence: CASNQQGAGYGYTF. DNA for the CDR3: TGCGCCAGCAATCAACAGGGGGCAGGCTATGGCTACACCTTC.

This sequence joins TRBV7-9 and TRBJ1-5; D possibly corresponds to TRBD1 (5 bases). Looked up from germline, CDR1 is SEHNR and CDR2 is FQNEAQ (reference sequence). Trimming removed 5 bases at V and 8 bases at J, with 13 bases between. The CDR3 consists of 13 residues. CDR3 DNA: TGTGCCAGCAGCCTCCTCTCGGGGGAGCCCCAGCATTTT. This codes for CASSLLSGEPQHF.

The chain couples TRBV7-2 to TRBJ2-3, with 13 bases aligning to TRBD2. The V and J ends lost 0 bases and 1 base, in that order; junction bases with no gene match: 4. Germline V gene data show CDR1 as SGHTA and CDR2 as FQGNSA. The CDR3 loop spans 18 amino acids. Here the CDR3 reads CASSLAGTSGARTDTQYF. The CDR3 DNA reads TGTGCCAGCAGCTTAGCCGGGACTAGCGGGGCCCGCACAGATACGCAGTATTTT. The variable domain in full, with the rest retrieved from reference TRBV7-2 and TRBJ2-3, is GAGVSQSPSNKVTEKGKDVELRCDPISGHTALYWYRQSLGQGLEFLIYFQGNSAPDKSGLPSDRFSAERTGGSVSTLTIQRTQQEDSAVYLCASSLAGTSGARTDTQYFGPGTRLTVL.

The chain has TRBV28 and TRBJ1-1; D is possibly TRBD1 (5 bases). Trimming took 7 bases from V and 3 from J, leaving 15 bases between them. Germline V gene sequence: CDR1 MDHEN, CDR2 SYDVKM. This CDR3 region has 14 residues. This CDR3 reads CASNGQGRDTEAFF. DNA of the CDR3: TGTGCCAGCAATGGGCAGGGTAGGGACACTGAAGCTTTCTTT.

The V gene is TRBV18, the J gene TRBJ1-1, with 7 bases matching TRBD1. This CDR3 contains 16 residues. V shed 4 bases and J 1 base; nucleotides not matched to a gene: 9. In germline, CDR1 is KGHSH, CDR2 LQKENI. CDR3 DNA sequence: TGTGCCAGCTCACGGACAGGCGCCGGAGAGAACACTGAAGCTTTCTTT. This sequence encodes CASSRTGAGENTEAFF.

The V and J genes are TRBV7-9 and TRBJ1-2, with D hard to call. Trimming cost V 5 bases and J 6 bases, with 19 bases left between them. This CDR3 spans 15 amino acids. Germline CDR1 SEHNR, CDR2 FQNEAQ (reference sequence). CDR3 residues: CASSPFRSVEDGYTF. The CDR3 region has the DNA TGTGCCAGCAGCCCCTTTCGATCGGTAGAGGATGGCTACACCTTC.

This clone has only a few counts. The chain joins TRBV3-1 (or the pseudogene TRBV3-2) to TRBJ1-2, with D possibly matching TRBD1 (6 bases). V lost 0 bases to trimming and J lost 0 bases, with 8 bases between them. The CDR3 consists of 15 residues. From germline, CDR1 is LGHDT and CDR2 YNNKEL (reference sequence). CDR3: CASSQEGAPNYGYTF. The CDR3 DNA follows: TGTGCCAGCAGCCAAGAGGGGGCGCCTAACTATGGCTACACCTTC.

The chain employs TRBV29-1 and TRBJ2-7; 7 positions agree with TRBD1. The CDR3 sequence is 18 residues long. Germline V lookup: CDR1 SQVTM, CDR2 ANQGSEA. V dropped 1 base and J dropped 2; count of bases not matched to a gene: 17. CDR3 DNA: TGCAGCGTTGAAGCACTAACGGGACAGAAATCGTCAACCTACGAGCAGTACTTC. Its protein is CSVEALTGQKSSTYEQYF.

CDR3: CATSRDVAGGMAFF. CDR3 nucleotide sequence: TGTGCCACCAGCAGAGATGTGGCAGGGGGTATGGCTTTCTTT. The rearrangement joins TRBV15 to TRBJ1-1; TRBD1 aligns across 7 bases. The V gene end was trimmed by 0 bases and the J gene end by 11 bases; junction bases not matched to a gene: 9. Germline values: CDR1 LNHNV, CDR2 YYDKDF (reference sequence). The CDR3 extends over 14 amino acids.